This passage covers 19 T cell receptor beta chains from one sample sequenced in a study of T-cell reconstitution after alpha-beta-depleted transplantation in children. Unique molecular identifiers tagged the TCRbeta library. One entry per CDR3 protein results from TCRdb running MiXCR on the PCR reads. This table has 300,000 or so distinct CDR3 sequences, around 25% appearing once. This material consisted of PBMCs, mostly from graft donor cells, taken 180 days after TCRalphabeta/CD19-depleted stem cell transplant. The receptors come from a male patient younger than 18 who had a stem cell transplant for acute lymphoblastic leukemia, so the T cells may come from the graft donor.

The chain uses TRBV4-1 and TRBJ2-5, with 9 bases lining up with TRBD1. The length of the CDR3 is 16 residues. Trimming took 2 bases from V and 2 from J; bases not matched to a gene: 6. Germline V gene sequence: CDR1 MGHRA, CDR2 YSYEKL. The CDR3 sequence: CASSQPTGGEQETQYF. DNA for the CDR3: TGCGCCAGCAGCCAACCAACAGGGGGCGAGCAAGAGACCCAGTACTTC.

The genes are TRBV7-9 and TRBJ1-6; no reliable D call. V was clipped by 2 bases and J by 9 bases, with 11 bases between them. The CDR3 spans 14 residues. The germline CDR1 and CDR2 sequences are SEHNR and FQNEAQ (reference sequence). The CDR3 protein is CASSLFGRVSPLHF. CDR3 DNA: TGTGCCAGCAGCTTATTCGGGCGGGTTTCACCCCTCCACTTT. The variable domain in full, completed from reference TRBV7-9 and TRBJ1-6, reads DTGVSQNPRHKITKRGQNVTFRCDPISEHNRLYWYRQTLGQGPEFLTYFQNEAQLEKSRLLSDRFSAERPKGSFSTLEIQRTEQGDSAMYLCASSLFGRVSPLHFGNGTRLTVT.

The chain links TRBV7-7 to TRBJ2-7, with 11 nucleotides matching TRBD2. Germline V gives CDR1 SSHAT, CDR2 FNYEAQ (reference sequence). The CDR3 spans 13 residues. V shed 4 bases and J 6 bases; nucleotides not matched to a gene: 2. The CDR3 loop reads CASSWGLAAEQYF. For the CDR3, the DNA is TGTGCCAGCAGCTGGGGACTAGCGGCCGAGCAGTACTTC.

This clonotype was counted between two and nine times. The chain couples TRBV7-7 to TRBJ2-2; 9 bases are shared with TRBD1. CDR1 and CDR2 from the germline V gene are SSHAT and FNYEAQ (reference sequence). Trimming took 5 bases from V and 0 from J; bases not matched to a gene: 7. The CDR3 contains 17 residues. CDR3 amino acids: CASSPLTGGANTGELFF. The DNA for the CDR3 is TGTGCCAGCAGCCCGCTAACAGGGGGCGCGAACACCGGGGAGCTGTTTTTT.

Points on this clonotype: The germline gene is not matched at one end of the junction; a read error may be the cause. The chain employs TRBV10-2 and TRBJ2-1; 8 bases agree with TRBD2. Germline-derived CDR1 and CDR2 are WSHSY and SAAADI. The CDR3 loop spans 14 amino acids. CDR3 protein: CDSKKISGNNEQFF. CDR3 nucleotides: TGCGACAGCAAAAAAATTAGCGGGAACAATGAGCAGTTCTTC.

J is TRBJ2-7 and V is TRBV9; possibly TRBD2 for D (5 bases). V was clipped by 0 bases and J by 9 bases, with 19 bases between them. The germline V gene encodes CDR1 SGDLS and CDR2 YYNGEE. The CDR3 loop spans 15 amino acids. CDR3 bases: TGTGCCAGCAGCGTAGATCCCCGAGAGGACTCCGGGCAGTACTTC. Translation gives CASSVDPREDSGQYF.

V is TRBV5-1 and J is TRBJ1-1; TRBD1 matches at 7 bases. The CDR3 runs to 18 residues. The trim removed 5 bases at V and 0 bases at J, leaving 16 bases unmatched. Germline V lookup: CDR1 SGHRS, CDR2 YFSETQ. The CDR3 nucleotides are TGCGCCAGCAGTCCAAAGAGCGGGGACAGTTTCTTGAACACTGAAGCTTTCTTT. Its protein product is CASSPKSGDSFLNTEAFF.

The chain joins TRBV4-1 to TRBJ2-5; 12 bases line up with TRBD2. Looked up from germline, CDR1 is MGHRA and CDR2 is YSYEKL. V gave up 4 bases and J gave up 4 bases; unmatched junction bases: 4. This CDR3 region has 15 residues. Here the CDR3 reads CASSRRTSGAETQYF. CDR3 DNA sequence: TGCGCCAGCAGCCGGCGGACTAGCGGGGCAGAGACCCAGTACTTC.

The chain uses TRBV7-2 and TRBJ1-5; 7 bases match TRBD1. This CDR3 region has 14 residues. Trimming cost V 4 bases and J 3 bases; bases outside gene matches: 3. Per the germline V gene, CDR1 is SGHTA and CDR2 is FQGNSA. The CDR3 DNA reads TGTGCCAGCAGCTGGGACAGTGTCAATCAGCCCCAGCATTTT. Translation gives CASSWDSVNQPQHF.

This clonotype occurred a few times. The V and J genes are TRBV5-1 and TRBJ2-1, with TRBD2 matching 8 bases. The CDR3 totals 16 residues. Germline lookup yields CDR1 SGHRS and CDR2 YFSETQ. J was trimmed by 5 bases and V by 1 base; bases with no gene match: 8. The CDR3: CASSLPSGSIDNEQFF. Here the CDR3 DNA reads TGCGCCAGCAGCTTGCCCAGCGGGAGTATCGACAATGAGCAGTTCTTC.

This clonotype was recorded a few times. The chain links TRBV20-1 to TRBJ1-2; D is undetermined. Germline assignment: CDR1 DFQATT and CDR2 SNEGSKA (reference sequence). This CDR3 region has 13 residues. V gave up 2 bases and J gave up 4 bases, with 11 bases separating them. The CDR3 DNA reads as TGCAGTGCTAGAATGCAAGGAAGCTATGGCTACACCTTC. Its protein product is CSARMQGSYGYTF.

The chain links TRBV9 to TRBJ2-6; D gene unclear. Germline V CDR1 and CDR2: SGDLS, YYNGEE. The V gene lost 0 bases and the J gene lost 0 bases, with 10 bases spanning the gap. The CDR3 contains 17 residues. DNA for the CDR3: TGTGCCAGCAGCGTAGGGCACGCGAGCTCTGGGGCCAACGTCCTGACTTTC. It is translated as CASSVGHASSGANVLTF.

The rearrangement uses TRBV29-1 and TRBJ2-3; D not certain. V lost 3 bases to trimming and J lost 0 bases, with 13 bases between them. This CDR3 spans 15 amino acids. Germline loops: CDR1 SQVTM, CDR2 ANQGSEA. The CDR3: CSVDPMLGSTDTQYF. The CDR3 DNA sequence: TGCAGCGTTGACCCTATGTTGGGGAGCACAGATACGCAGTATTTT.

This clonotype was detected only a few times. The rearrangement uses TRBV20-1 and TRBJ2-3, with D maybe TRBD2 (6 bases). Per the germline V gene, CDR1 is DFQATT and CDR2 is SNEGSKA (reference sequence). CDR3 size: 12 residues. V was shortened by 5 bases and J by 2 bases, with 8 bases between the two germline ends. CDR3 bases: TGCAGTGCTCCGGGAGTCACAGATACGCAGTATTTT. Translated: CSAPGVTDTQYF.

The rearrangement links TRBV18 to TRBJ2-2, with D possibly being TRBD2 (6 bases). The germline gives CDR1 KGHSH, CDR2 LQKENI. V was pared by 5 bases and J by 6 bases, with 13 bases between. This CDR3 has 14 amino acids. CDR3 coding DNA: TGTGCCAGCTCAGCCCCCGGGAGAGCCGGGGAGCTGTTTTTT. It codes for CASSAPGRAGELFF.

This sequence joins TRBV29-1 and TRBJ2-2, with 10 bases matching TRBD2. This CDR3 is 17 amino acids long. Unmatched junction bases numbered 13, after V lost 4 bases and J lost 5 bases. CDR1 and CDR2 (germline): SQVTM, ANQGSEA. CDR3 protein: CSVGGVLAGELTGELFF. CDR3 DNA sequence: TGCAGCGTTGGGGGGGTGCTAGCGGGAGAGCTTACCGGGGAGCTGTTTTTT.

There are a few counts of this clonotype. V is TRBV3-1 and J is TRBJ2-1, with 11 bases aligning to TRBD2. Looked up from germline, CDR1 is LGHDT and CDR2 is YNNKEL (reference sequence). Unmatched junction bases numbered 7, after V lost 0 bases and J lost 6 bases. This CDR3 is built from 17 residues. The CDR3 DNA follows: TGTGCCAGCAGCCAAGAATCCCGACTAGCGGGAATCAATGAGCAGTTCTTC. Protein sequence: CASSQESRLAGINEQFF.

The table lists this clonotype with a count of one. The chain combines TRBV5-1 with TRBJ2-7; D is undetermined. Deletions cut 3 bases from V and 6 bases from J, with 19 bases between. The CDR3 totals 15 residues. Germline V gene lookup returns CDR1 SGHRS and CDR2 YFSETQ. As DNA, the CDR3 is TGCGCCAGCAGCTCGAGTGGTACCCGGGCTACCGAGCAGTACTTC. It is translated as CASSSSGTRATEQYF.

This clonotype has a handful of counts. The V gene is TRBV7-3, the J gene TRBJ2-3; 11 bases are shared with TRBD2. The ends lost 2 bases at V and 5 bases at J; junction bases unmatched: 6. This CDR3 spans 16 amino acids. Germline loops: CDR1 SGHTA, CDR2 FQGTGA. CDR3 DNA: TGTGCCAGCAGCTTACTAGCGGGAGGAGGGATAGATACGCAGTATTTT. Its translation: CASSLLAGGGIDTQYF.